A single sample is the source of the 2 T cell receptor beta chains below, sequenced in a study of Ad26.COV2.S vaccination and SARS-CoV-2 variants. Assay used: immunoSEQ multiplex PCR; TCRdb lists only in-frame clones, some missing. The sample shows more than 300,000 clones, around four fifths of them seen only once. The treatment denotes: roughly 18 received Ad26.COV2.S at low or high dose, single or two shots; about 5 received placebo; per-sample allocation not given. Collection of the samples took place on day 63 after the first injection of vaccine or placebo. Here the sequenced sample was peripheral blood, taken in a trial of Ad26.COV2.S vaccine versus placebo. Receptors were obtained from a person between 18 and 60 years old who received the Ad26.COV2.S COVID-19 vaccine or a placebo.

This chain links TRBV11-2 with TRBJ2-1, with 10 bases fitting TRBD2. The CDR3 runs to 15 residues. The germline V gene encodes CDR1 SGHAT and CDR2 FQNNGV. The V segment lost 5 bases and the J segment 4 bases; nucleotides outside the gene matches: 5. CDR3 amino acids: CASSLSSGGYNEQFF. CDR3 nucleotide sequence: TGTGCCAGCAGCCTTTCTAGCGGGGGATACAATGAGCAGTTCTTC.

This clone appeared a few times. The genes are TRBV10-3 and TRBJ1-3; no clear D gene. Germline V gene data show CDR1 as ENHRY and CDR2 as SYGVKD. With 3 bases removed from V and 6 bases from J, the gap between germline ends came to 6 bases. The CDR3 totals 12 residues. The CDR3 reads CAISDPPNTIYF. CDR3 in DNA: TGTGCCATCAGTGATCCTCCAAACACCATATATTTT.